The clone carrying this TCR beta chain was detected a few times. Antigen specificity is unknown. These data come from a study of CD8 T cells in ankylosing spondylitis. General study findings and limits: Those disease-linked clones were CD8+; they were also relatively rare in peripheral blood.

With molecular barcodes, quantitative 5'-RACE was used to make the TCR beta libraries. TCRdb reanalysed the 5' RACE reads using MiXCR and keeps one entry per CDR3 protein. The repertoire holds approximately 260,000 distinct CDR3 sequences, with under 20% as singletons. From germline, CDR1 is SGHTA and CDR2 FQGTGA. The length of the CDR3 is 13 residues. Trimming pared 4 bases from V and 8 bases from J, leaving 12 bases between. The sequence was collected from a male donor with ankylosing spondylitis or in good health (not recorded which). V gene TRBV7-3 combines with J gene TRBJ2-1, with D perhaps TRBD2 (6 bases). The sequencing input was blood, either unsorted or a sorted T cell fraction (not recorded which). CDR3 sequence reads: CASSYGGIDEQFF. In nucleotides, the CDR3 is TGTGCCAGCAGCTACGGAGGGATCGATGAGCAGTTCTTC.